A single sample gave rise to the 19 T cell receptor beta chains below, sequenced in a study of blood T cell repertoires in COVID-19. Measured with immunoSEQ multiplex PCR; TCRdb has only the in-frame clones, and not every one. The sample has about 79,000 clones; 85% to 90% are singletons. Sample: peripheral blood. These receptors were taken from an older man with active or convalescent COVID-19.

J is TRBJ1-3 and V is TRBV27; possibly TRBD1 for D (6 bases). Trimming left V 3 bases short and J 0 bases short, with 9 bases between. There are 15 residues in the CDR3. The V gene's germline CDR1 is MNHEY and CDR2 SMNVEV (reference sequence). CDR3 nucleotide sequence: TGTGCCAGCAGTTTCACAGGGAGCTCTGGAAACACCATATATTTT. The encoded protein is CASSFTGSSGNTIYF.

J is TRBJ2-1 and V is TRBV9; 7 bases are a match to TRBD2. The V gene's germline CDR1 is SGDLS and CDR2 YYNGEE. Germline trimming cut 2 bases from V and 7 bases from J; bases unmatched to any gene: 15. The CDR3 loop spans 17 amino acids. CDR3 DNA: TGTGCCAGCAGCGTCCAAACGACTAGCAAGGGTTTGAATGAGCAGTTCTTC. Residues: CASSVQTTSKGLNEQFF.

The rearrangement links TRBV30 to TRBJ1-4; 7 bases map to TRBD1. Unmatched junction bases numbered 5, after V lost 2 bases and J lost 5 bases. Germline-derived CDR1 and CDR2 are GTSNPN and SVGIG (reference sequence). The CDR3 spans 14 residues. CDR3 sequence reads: CAWSRDSPNEKLFF. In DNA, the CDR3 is TGTGCCTGGAGTAGGGACAGCCCAAATGAAAAACTGTTTTTT.

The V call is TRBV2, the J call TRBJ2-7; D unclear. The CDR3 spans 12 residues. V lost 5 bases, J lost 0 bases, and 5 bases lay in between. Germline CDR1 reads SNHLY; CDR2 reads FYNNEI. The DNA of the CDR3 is TGTGCCAGCAGTCCCGGCTCCTACGAGCAGTACTTC. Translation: CASSPGSYEQYF.

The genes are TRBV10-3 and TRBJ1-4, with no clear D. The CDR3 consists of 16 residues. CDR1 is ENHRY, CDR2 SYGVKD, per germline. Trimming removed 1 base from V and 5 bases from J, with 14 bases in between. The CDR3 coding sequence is TGTGCCATCAGTGAGTTGAGATTGGGCCCGAATGAAAAACTGTTTTTT. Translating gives CAISELRLGPNEKLFF.

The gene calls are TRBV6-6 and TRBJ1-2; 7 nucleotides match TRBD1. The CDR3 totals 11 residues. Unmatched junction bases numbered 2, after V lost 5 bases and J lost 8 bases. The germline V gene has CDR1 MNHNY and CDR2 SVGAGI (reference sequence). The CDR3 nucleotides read TGTGCCAGCAGTAACAGGGGCGGCTACACCTTC. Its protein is CASSNRGGYTF.

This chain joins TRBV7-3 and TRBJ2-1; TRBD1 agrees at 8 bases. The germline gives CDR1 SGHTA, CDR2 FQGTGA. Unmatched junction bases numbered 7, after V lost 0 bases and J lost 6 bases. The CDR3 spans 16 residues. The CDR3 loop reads CASSLTGTGTGNEQFF. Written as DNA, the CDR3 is TGTGCCAGCAGCTTAACGGGGACGGGGACAGGCAATGAGCAGTTCTTC.

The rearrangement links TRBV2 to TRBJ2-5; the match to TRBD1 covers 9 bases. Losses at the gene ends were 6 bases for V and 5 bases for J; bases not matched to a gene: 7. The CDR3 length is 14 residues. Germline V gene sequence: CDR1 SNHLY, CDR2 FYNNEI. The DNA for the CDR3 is TGTGCCAGCAGAACAGGGGGCCTCCCGGAGACCCAGTACTTC. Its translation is CASRTGGLPETQYF.

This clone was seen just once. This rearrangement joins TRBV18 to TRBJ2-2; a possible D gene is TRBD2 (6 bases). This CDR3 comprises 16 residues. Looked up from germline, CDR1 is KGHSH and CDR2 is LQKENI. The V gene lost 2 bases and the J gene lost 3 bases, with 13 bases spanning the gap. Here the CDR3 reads CASSPYTSPDTGELFF. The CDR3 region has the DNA TGTGCCAGCTCACCATATACTAGCCCGGACACCGGGGAGCTGTTTTTT.

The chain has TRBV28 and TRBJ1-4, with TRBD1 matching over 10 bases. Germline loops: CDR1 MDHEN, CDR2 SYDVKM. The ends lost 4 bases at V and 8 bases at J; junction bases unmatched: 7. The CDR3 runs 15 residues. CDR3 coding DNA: TGTGCCAGCAGTTCGACAGGGGGCGGTGAGGAAAAACTGTTTTTT. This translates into CASSSTGGGEEKLFF.

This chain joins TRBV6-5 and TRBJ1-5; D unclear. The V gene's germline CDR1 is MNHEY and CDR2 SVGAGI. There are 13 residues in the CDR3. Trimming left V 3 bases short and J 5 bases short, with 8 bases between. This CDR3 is CASSYEMHQPQHF. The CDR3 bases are TGTGCCAGCAGTTATGAGATGCATCAGCCCCAGCATTTT.

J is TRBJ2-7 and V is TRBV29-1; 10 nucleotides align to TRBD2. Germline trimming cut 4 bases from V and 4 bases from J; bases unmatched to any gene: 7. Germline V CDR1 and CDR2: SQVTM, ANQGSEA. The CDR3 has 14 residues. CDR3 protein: CSVGRGLADYEQYF. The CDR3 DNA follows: TGCAGCGTTGGAAGAGGACTAGCGGATTACGAGCAGTACTTC.

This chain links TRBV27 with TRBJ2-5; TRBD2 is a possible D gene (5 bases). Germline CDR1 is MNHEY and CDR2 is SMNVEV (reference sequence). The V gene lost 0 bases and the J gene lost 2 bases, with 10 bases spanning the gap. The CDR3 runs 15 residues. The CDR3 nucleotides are TGTGCCAGCAGTTTATCGGGAGCTCAACAAGAGACCCAGTACTTC. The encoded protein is CASSLSGAQQETQYF.

CDR3 protein: CASSHGLASGFSYEQYF. The CDR3 coding sequence is TGTGCCAGCAGCCATGGATTGGCTAGCGGGTTTTCCTACGAGCAGTACTTC. The chain recombines TRBV4-2 with TRBJ2-7; 8 bases are a match to TRBD2. Germline V gene lookup returns CDR1 LGHNA and CDR2 YNFKEQ. J lost 1 base, V lost 3 bases, and 11 bases had no gene match. The CDR3 runs to 17 residues.

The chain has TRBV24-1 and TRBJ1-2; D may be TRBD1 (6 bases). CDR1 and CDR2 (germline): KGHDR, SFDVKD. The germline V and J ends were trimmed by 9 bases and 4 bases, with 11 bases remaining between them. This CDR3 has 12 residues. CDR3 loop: CATSTGSYGYTF. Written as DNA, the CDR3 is TGTGCCACCTCTACAGGGAGCTATGGCTACACCTTC.

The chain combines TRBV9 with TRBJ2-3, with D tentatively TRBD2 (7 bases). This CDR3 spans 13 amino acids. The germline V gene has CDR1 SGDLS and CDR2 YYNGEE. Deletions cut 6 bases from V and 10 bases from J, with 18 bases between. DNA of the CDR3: TGTGCCAGCAACTTTGGGGGGGCCGAGCCGCAGTATTTT. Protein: CASNFGGAEPQYF.

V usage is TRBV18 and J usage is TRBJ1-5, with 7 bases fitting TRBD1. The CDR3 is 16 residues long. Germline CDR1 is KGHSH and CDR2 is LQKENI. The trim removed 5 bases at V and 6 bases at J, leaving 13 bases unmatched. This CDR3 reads CASSSMADRFSQPQHF. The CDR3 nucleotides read TGTGCCAGCTCATCTATGGCGGACAGGTTTAGTCAGCCCCAGCATTTT.

The DNA for the CDR3 is TGTGCCAGCAGTGTGACCGGGGGGAGGAATTCACCCCTCCACTTT. Residues: CASSVTGGRNSPLHF. The rearrangement uses TRBV2 and TRBJ1-6; D may be TRBD1 (5 bases). V dropped 4 bases and J dropped 7 bases, with 14 bases sitting between them. In germline, CDR1 is SNHLY, CDR2 FYNNEI. CDR3 size: 15 residues.

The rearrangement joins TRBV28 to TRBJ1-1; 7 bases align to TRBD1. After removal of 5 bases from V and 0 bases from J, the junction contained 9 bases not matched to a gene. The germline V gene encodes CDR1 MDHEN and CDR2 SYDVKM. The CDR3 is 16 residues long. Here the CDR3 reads CASSPQGGNLNTEAFF. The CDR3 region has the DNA TGTGCCAGCAGTCCCCAGGGGGGAAACTTGAACACTGAAGCTTTCTTT.